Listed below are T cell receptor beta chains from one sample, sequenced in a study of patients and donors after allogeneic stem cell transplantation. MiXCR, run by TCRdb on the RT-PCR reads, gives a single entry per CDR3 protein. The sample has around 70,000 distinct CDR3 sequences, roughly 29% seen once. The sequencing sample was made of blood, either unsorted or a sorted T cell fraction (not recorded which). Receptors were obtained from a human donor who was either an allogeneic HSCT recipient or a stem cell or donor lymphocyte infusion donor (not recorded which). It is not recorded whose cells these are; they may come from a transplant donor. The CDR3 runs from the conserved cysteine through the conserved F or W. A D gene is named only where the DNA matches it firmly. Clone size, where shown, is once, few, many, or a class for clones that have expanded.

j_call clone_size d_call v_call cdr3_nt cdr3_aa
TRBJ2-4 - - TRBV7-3 TGTGCCAGCATGCAGCGGGTGGCCAAAAACATTCAGTACTTC CASMQRVAKNIQYF
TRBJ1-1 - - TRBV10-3 TGTGCCATCAGTGAGTCGGGGATTTACGCTGAAGCTTTCTTT CAISESGIYAEAFF
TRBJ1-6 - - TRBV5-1 TGCGCCAGCAGCTTGGAACAGCATAATTCACCCCTCCACTTT CASSLEQHNSPLHF
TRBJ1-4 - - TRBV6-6 TGTGCCAGCAGCAGTACCGGGAGCTTCCCGTTTTTT CASSSTGSFPFF
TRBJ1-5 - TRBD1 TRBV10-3 TGTGCCATCGGACAGGACGGCACTCAGCCCCAGCATTTT CAIGQDGTQPQHF
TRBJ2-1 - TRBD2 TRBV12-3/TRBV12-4 TGTGCCAGCAGATTGGGACTAGCGGCTTACAATGAGCAGTTCTTC CASRLGLAAYNEQFF
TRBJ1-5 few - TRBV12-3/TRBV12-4 TGTGCCAGCAGTCCTCAGATGTTTAGCAATCAGCCCCAGCATTTT CASSPQMFSNQPQHF
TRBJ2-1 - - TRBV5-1 TGCGCCAGCAGCCCCGGTGGCGAGCAGTTCTTC CASSPGGEQFF
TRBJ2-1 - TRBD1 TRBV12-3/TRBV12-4 TGTGCCAGCCGGGACAGCTCCTACAATGAGCAGTTCTTC CASRDSSYNEQFF
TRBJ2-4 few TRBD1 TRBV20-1 TGCAGTGCGAACAGGGGGAACATTCAGTACTTC CSANRGNIQYF
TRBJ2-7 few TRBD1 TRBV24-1 TGTGCCGTCGGGACAGCTGGGTCAAAGAGCTCCTACGAGCAGTACTTC CAVGTAGSKSSYEQYF
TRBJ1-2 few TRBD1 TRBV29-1 TGCAGCGTTGAATCCTTCTCCCGGGACAGGGTCTATGGCTACACCTTC CSVESFSRDRVYGYTF
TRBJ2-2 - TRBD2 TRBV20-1 TGCAGTGCTAGAGATTGGGAGGGGCCCGGGGAGCTGTTTTTT CSARDWEGPGELFF
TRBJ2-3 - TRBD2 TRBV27 TGTGCCAGCAGTTTACCCACCCCGGGACTAGCGGGGAGGGCGCAGTATTTT CASSLPTPGLAGRAQYF
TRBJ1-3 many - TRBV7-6 TGTGCCAGCAGCTTAGAAGTGACAGCGAGCTCTGGAAACACCATATATTTT CASSLEVTASSGNTIYF
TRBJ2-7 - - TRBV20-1 TGCAGTGCTAGAGATACGGACTGGAGCTCCTACGAGCAGTACTTC CSARDTDWSSYEQYF
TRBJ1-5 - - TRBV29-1 TGCAGCGTCGTAAGCGACAATCAGCCCCAGCATTTT CSVVSDNQPQHF
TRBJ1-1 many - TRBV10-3 TGTGCCATCAGTGATATAGGGAACTTGCTGAACACTGAAGCTTTCTTT CAISDIGNLLNTEAFF
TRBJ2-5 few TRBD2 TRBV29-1 TGCAGCGTTGAGGGACTAGCGGGAGATCGTGGAGAGACCCAGTACTTC CSVEGLAGDRGETQYF
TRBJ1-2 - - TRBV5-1 TGCGCCAGCAGTCTACGAAGAAAGGGTGGCTACACCTTC CASSLRRKGGYTF
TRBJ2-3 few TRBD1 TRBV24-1 TGTGCCACCAGTGAGCCAGGGGGCGCAGCAGATACGCAGTATTTT CATSEPGGAADTQYF
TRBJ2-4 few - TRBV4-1 TGCGCCAGCAGCCAAGGGGGAGGAGGGGACATTCAGTACTTC CASSQGGGGDIQYF
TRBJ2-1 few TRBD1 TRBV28 TGTGCCAGCATTATCTTACAGGGGACATCGGGCAATGAGCAGTTCTTC CASIILQGTSGNEQFF
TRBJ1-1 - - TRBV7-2 TGTGCCAGCAGCTTAATGGGGGCAGGGAAGACTGAAGCTTTCTTT CASSLMGAGKTEAFF
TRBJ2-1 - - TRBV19 TGTGCCAGTAGTATTTGGGGAGCAAACAATGAGCAGTTCTTC CASSIWGANNEQFF
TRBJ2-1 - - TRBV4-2 TGTGCCAGCAGCCAAACCAGCCCTGGGGTTGAGCAGTTCTTC CASSQTSPGVEQFF
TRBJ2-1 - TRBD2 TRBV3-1 TGTGCCAGCAGCCCAAGTCTAGCGGACGAGCAGTTCTTC CASSPSLADEQFF
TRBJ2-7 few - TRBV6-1 TGTGCCAGCAGTGAGTGGATTATCACAGGAGCTTACTCCTACGAGCAGTACTTC CASSEWIITGAYSYEQYF
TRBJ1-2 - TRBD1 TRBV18 TGTGCCAGCTCACCCTTACAGGGGGCGTCTGGCTATGGCTACACCTTC CASSPLQGASGYGYTF
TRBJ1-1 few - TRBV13 TGTGCCAGCAGCTTACAGGGCGGTCACACTGAAGCTTTCTTT CASSLQGGHTEAFF
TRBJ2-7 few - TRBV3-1 TGTGCCAGCAGCCAAGAGTTGGGCTACGAGCAGTACTTC CASSQELGYEQYF
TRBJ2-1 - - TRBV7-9 TGTGCCAGCAGCTTAGCGGGAGCGGGCGAGGGCACAGGGCAGTTCTTC CASSLAGAGEGTGQFF
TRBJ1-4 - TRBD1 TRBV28 TGTGCCAGCAGTTTCTACGGGACAGGTGTAAATGAAAAACTGTTTTTT CASSFYGTGVNEKLFF
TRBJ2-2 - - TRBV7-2 TGTGCCAGCAGCCTTACCCAGCCGTGGAACACCGGGGAGCTGTTTTTT CASSLTQPWNTGELFF
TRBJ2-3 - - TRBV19 TGTGCCAGTAAGAGCTCCCTCACAGATACGCAGTATTTT CASKSSLTDTQYF
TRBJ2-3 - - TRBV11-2 TGTGCCAGCACCCTGGGGGGCACAGATACGCAGTATTTT CASTLGGTDTQYF
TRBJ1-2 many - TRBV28 TGTGCCAGCAGTTTATCGGTTCATGGCTACACCTTC CASSLSVHGYTF
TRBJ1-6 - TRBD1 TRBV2 TGTGCCAGCAGTGGGGACAGGGGTAAACAATCACCCCTCCACTTT CASSGDRGKQSPLHF
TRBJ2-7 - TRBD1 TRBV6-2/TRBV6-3 TGTGCCAGCAGTCTCCCGGGACAGGGTCCCTACGAGCAGTACTTC CASSLPGQGPYEQYF
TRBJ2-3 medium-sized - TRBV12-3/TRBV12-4 TGTGCCAGCAGTTTAAGTGCAGGGGTTAGTACAGATACGCAGTATTTT CASSLSAGVSTDTQYF
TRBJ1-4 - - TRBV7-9 TGTGCCAGCACCTACCAAGGGGGGAGTGAAAAACTGTTTTTT CASTYQGGSEKLFF
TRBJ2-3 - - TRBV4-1 TGCGCCAGCAGCCAACCGGGTCCTGATACGCAGTATTTT CASSQPGPDTQYF
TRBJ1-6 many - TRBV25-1 TGTGCCAGCGCCGTTAGCTCCTATAATTCACCCCTCCACTTT CASAVSSYNSPLHF